This T cell receptor (beta chain) was obtained from a study of CD8 T cells in Susac syndrome. Notes on the study in general: CD4+ T cell repertoires in Susac syndrome lacked clonal expansion.

Definite or probable Susac syndrome was diagnosed using recently defined diagnostic criteria. In germline, CDR1 is SGHDT, CDR2 YYEEEE. The CDR3 has 15 amino acids. The junction had 1 base not matched to a gene; V was cut back by 3 bases and J by 1 base. RNA was extracted with the RNeasy kit, and a quantity of 0.5 to 1 ug was reverse transcribed using random hexamers. immunoSEQ multiplex PCR amplified TCR beta CDR3 across 54 Vbeta, 13 Jbeta. TCRdb called the immunoSEQ multiplex PCR reads again in MiXCR, with one record for every CDR3 protein. Of under 80,000 distinct CDR3 sequences detected, about 93% appear once; the ten largest clones hold about 0.52%. As concerns this clonotype: The antigen is not known.

This chain uses TRBV5-6 with TRBJ2-2; 9 bases line up with TRBD1. Sequenced material: CD4+ T cells from PBMCs. This receptor was identified in a human donor with Susac syndrome. DNA for the CDR3: TGTGCCAGCAGCTGGGACAGGGTGAACACCGGGGAGCTGTTTTTT. It is translated as CASSWDRVNTGELFF.